The T cell receptor beta chain described here comes from a study of blood T cell repertoires in COVID-19 (dated by TCRdb to 2018 to 2021). About the study as a whole: Collaborator samples came from the United States, Italy and Spain and covered acute and convalescent phases of COVID-19. The material from the prospective study consisted of cDNA or gDNA derived from T cells, B-cell-depleted T cells, or PBMCs. Where available, HLA class I and class II types were taken from metadata supplied by the sample provider and were not determined by assay-based typing. Deeply sampled blood TCRbeta repertoires from subjects exposed to, actively infected with, or recovered from COVID-19 were included in the dataset. The repertoires were released in a freely available public database meant as a resource for research on the immune response to SARS-CoV-2. Samples were obtained from the ongoing ImmuneRACE study (first 160 participants) and from some 1,300 subjects provided by 6 global collaborators. A de-identified subject ID, COVID-19 status, age in years and sex were almost always included in the sample metadata. Study-wide conclusions, independent of this receptor: Clinical and demographic metadata were provided uncurated, with the amount varying by source and participant.

The collaborating institutions used their own protocols to collect whole blood in K2EDTA tubes. For TCRbeta analysis, collaborators shipped samples in one of three forms: frozen whole blood, isolated PBMCs, or DNA extracted from either of those sample types. Trimming at the junction amounts to 0 bases on V and 0 bases on J, and the germline ends lie 5 bases apart. The CDR3 numbers 15 residues from cysteine through phenylalanine. The read is trimmed to its CDR3 DNA, 45 bases read in frame from base 1. For CDR1 and CDR2, the germline V gene (reference sequence) lists LNHDA and SQIVND. The immunoSEQ Assay, a bias-controlled multiplex PCR, was used to amplify TCRbeta CDR3 regions from genomic DNA. Regarding the original processing steps: The number of nucleated cells in each sample was estimated by amplification of reference gene primers within the assay. Sequence reads were collapsed and filtered to measure the absolute abundance of every unique TCRbeta CDR3 rearrangement. For each sample, productive Simpson clonality was calculated by taking the square root of Simpson's diversity index across productive rearrangements. TCRdb stores this immuneACCESS table with in-frame sequences only. Part of the clones is absent; in the studies checked, under half of the shortfall reflects unresolved V genes, and no reason is known for the rest. Clonal size and the V and J genes are those of that table, whereas D and trimming came from the DNA. The sample data list about 210,000 clones, and roughly nine tenths of these were observed just once. Together, the top ten hold 0.72% of the sample.

This clone is a singleton in its sample. Its antigen specificity is not known. No much larger clonotype is one base removed from it; base qualities were not supplied. The V gene is TRBV19 and the J gene is TRBJ2-2; there is no confident call for the D gene. The specimen sequenced was peripheral blood. This clonotype originated in a man aged 40-49 years with acute or convalescent COVID-19. The DNA reads as follows: TGTGCCAGTAGTATAGAGACTCCGAACACCGGGGAGCTGTTTTTT. Its protein product is CASSIETPNTGELFF.